This T cell receptor (beta chain) derives from a study of T cell responses to AZD1222 COVID-19 vaccine. Whole-study context: Analysis merged second doses at about 4 or about 12 weeks. Study observations and caveats: Females outnumbered males among donors, who were mostly white British; clonal diversity was possibly underestimated. Nearly half of spike-specific TCRs reportedly target variant regions that are unmutated in the B.1.351 and B.1.1.7 variants. Every sample of the repertoires postdated the peak T cell response.

V lost 6 bases and J lost 7, with 19 bases in between. Germline CDR1 and CDR2: MNHEY and SVGEGT. The CDR3 extends over 15 amino acids. In regard to this clone: Its specificity is not known.

Generated by immunoSEQ multiplex PCR, the TCRdb table keeps only in-frame clones and is missing some. The sample includes about 260,000 clones, approximately 93% of them seen just once. This specimen consisted of peripheral blood, obtained on day 0 of AZD1222 vaccination. This rearrangement joins TRBV6-2 or TRBV6-3 to TRBJ2-1; no firm D call. This TCR was recovered from an adult in good health. The CDR3 sequence: CASSTQDSIWNEQFF. CDR3 DNA sequence: TGTGCCAGCAGCACGCAGGATTCAATTTGGAATGAGCAGTTCTTC.